This T cell receptor (beta chain) is drawn from a study of blood T cell repertoires in COVID-19. The method was immunoSEQ multiplex PCR; TCRdb's version includes in-frame clones alone and lacks a portion of them. The sample yields 210,000 or so clones, under 90% seen once. V was trimmed by 6 bases and J by 1 base, leaving 11 bases between them. Germline V gene sequence: CDR1 SGHKS, CDR2 YYEKEE (reference sequence). There are 13 residues in the CDR3. The sample holds a few counts of this clone. The clonotype comes from a woman aged 45-59 years who had been exposed to COVID-19. The V call is TRBV5-5, the J call TRBJ2-7; D may be TRBD2 (5 bases). The sample comprised PBMCs or T cells enriched from blood (not recorded which). The CDR3 DNA is TGTGCCAGCATAGGTGGGAGTTCCTACGAGCAGTACTTC. Translated, it gives CASIGGSSYEQYF. The entire variable domain, with the rest obtained from reference TRBV5-5 and TRBJ2-7, is as follows: DAGVTQSPTHLIKTRGQQVTLRCSPISGHKSVSWYQQVLGQGPQFIFQYYEKEERGRGNFPDRFSARQFPNYSSELNVNALLLGDSALYLCASIGGSSYEQYFGPGTRLTVT.